These T cell receptor beta chains were read from a single sample in a study of vaccination and CD4 T cells after COVID-19. TCRdb itself ran the PCR reads through MiXCR, one entry per CDR3 protein. The sample yields over 11,000 distinct CDR3 sequences, under 25% seen once. The antigens these receptors bind are not known. Material: cultured CD4+ T cells from blood. All receptors derive from a human donor with COVID-19. Each CDR3 is given with its conserved first and last residue. A D gene is named only where the DNA matches it firmly. Expanded clones get a size class; other rows say once, few or many, or leave the size out.

cdr3_length	d_call	clone_size	j_call	v_call	cdr3_nt	cdr3_aa
13	NA	few	TRBJ1-1	TRBV5-1	TGCGCCAGCAGGGTGGTTTTGAACACTGAAGCTTTCTTT	CASRVVLNTEAFF
15	TRBD1	few	TRBJ1-4	TRBV7-6	TGTGCCAGCAGCCGAGCAGGGACAGGGGATGAAAAACTGTTTTTT	CASSRAGTGDEKLFF
14	NA	medium-sized	TRBJ1-2	TRBV2	TGTGCCAGCAGTGACGCGAGCACTAACTATGGCTACACCTTC	CASSDASTNYGYTF
12	NA	NA	TRBJ2-1	TRBV2	TGTGCCAGCAGAGCCCACCTTGGGACGGCACACTTC	CASRAHLGTAHF
14	TRBD1	NA	TRBJ1-1	TRBV5-1	TGCGCCAGCAGCTTGGAAGGCGGGACAGGTGAAGCTTTCTTT	CASSLEGGTGEAFF
15	TRBD1	NA	TRBJ1-5	TRBV18	TGTGCCAGCTCCCCGACAGGGAGAGGCAATCAGCCCCAGCATTTT	CASSPTGRGNQPQHF
13	NA	few	TRBJ1-3	TRBV12-5	TGTGCTAGTGGTTTGAGCTCTGGAAACACCATATATTTT	CASGLSSGNTIYF
16	TRBD1	NA	TRBJ1-1	TRBV11-2	TGTGCCAGCAGCTTAGGCGGACAGGTTCCCAACACTGAAGCTTTCTTT	CASSLGGQVPNTEAFF
18	TRBD2	NA	TRBJ2-3	TRBV5-1	TGCGCCAGCAGCTTAGTAGCGGGGGCCCTTAACCCCACAGATACGCAGTATTTT	CASSLVAGALNPTDTQYF
15	NA	once	TRBJ1-4	TRBV5-4	TGTGCCAGCAGCTCTGCGGTCACAACTAATGAAAAACTGTTTTTT	CASSSAVTTNEKLFF
15	NA	few	TRBJ2-2	TRBV7-2	TGTGCCAGCAGCCCAACGACAGTGAGCACCGGGGAGCTGTTTTTT	CASSPTTVSTGELFF
16	TRBD2	NA	TRBJ2-7	TRBV10-3	TGTGCCATCATGTTGGGGCTCCAGCGGGGGATCTACGAGCAGTACTTC	CAIMLGLQRGIYEQYF
18	TRBD2	medium-sized	TRBJ2-2	TRBV7-9	TGTGCCAGCAGCTTAAGAAGACTAGCGGGGGGTTACACCGGGGAGCTGTTTTTT	CASSLRRLAGGYTGELFF
16	TRBD1	once	TRBJ2-1	TRBV29-1	TGCAGCGTTGTCATCCCGGGACAGGGTGAATCGGGTGAGCAGTTCTTC	CSVVIPGQGESGEQFF
13	NA	NA	TRBJ1-3	TRBV30	TGTGCCTGGAGTACCAGGTCTGGAAACACCATATATTTT	CAWSTRSGNTIYF
12	NA	NA	TRBJ2-6	TRBV20-1	TGCAGTGCCCGCCGGGGTGCCAACGTCCTGACTTTC	CSARRGANVLTF
15	TRBD2	NA	TRBJ2-7	TRBV19	TGTGCCAGCCGTAAAGCGGGGGAGGCTTCCTACGAGCAGTACTTC	CASRKAGEASYEQYF
17	TRBD1	NA	TRBJ1-1	TRBV9	TGTGCCAGCAGCGTAGCCGGAGGGGGACAGGGGTCACCTGAAGCTTTCTTT	CASSVAGGGQGSPEAFF
15	NA	NA	TRBJ2-7	TRBV7-6	TGTGCCAGCAGCGCCCGGTCGTACGGACCCTACGAGCAGTACTTC	CASSARSYGPYEQYF
15	NA	NA	TRBJ2-5	TRBV7-2	TGTGCCAACAGCTTAAAGAGGGTGGGGATTGAGACCCAGTACTTC	CANSLKRVGIETQYF
15	TRBD1	medium-sized	TRBJ1-1	TRBV20-1	TGCAGTGCTAGGAGAGGGACAGGGGTGAACACTGAAGCTTTCTTT	CSARRGTGVNTEAFF
16	NA	few	TRBJ1-2	TRBV28	TGTGCCAGCAGTTTAATGGTCGGGAAGGGGAACTATGGCTACACCTTC	CASSLMVGKGNYGYTF
13	TRBD1	NA	TRBJ1-2	TRBV6-1	TGTGCCAGCAGAGAGACAGGGTCGGGTGGCTACACCTTC	CASRETGSGGYTF
15	TRBD2	NA	TRBJ2-7	TRBV5-4	TGTGCCAGCAGCTTGGTAGGGACTAGTTCGTCCGAGCAGTACTTC	CASSLVGTSSSEQYF
14	NA	NA	TRBJ1-5	TRBV5-4	TGTGCCAGCAGCTTAGCAGGGGGCAATCAGCCCCAGCATTTT	CASSLAGGNQPQHF
15	NA	medium-sized	TRBJ1-5	TRBV15	TGTGCCACCAGCAGAGTTCAGGGAGGGAATCAGCCCCAGCATTTT	CATSRVQGGNQPQHF
17	NA	few	TRBJ1-1	TRBV20-1	TGCAGTGCTCCCCCGGGGGGAGGGAGCCTTAGGAACACTGAAGCTTTCTTT	CSAPPGGGSLRNTEAFF
14	NA	NA	TRBJ1-3	TRBV28	TGTGCCAGCATGTCCCAGGCCCCTGGAAACACCATATATTTT	CASMSQAPGNTIYF
12	TRBD1	medium-sized	TRBJ1-5	TRBV20-1	TGCAGTGCTGGACAGGGTAATCAGCCCCAGCATTTT	CSAGQGNQPQHF
15	TRBD1	NA	TRBJ2-2	TRBV20-1	TGCAGTGCTAGAGGACAGGGGGCGAACACCGGGGAGCTGTTTTTT	CSARGQGANTGELFF
12	NA	few	TRBJ2-5	TRBV20-1	TGCAGTGCTCGGGGGGCCGGGGAGACCCAGTACTTC	CSARGAGETQYF
15	NA	NA	TRBJ1-1	TRBV5-1	TGCGCCAGCAGCTTGGGGGGTTCGGGGAACACTGAAGCTTTCTTT	CASSLGGSGNTEAFF
14	NA	few	TRBJ1-6	TRBV29-1	TGCAGCGCCGCAATTGGGGCAGATAATTCACCCCTCCACTTT	CSAAIGADNSPLHF
16	NA	NA	TRBJ1-3	TRBV28	TGTGCCAGCAGTTTGTTGCGGATCCGCTCTGGAAACACCATATATTTT	CASSLLRIRSGNTIYF
15	NA	NA	TRBJ1-6	TRBV6-5	TGTGCCAGCAGTTACATTGGGGAGCTAAATTCACCCCTCCACTTT	CASSYIGELNSPLHF
12	NA	NA	TRBJ2-3	TRBV11-2	TGTGCCAGCGGAAAGGGTACAGATACGCAGTATTTT	CASGKGTDTQYF
13	TRBD1	few	TRBJ2-7	TRBV6-1	TGTGCCGGGCACCGGGACAGGGGCGGCGAGCAGTACTTC	CAGHRDRGGEQYF
16	TRBD1	NA	TRBJ1-3	TRBV7-9	TGTGCCAGCAGCTCCTCAGGGGGGAGCTCTGGAAACACCATATATTTT	CASSSSGGSSGNTIYF
12	NA	NA	TRBJ2-4	TRBV20-1	TGCAGTGCTAGCGAAAGCAAAAACATTCAGTACTTC	CSASESKNIQYF
13	NA	NA	TRBJ2-3	TRBV6-2/TRBV6-3	TGTGCCAGCAGTTACTCCCTAGTAAATACGCAGTATTTT	CASSYSLVNTQYF
12	NA	few	TRBJ2-5	TRBV20-1	TGCAGTGCTATATGGCATGACAAGACCCAGTACTTC	CSAIWHDKTQYF
14	NA	medium-sized	TRBJ1-5	TRBV27	TGTGCCAGCAGCCCGGGTAGGGACAATCAGCCCCAGCATTTT	CASSPGRDNQPQHF
12	NA	NA	TRBJ2-5	TRBV10-3	TGTGCCATCAGCCCCGTGGGGGAGACCCAGTACTTC	CAISPVGETQYF